The T cell receptor beta chain under discussion was sequenced for a study of molecular identifiers for immune sequencing clone quantification. The study, taken as a whole, reports: Barcodes shared by identical TCR molecules could lead to underestimated sizes of highly expanded clones. Clones above 20 RNA copies contained over 98% of effector molecules but under 1% of naive ones. Among some 1.1 million naive cells, spiked Jurkat TCR RNA from a single cell was reportedly detectable.

This CDR3 is built from 15 residues. On this clonotype: Its antigen is undetermined. One base away lies a much larger clone, so this may be a sequencing read error.

In the sort, naive CD8 T cells were defined as CD8+CD4-CCR7+CD45RA+. TCRdb processed the PCR reads anew with MiXCR; each CDR3 protein has one entry. The sample contains approximately 40,000 distinct CDR3 sequences, approximately 18% of which appear only once. This sequence joins TRBV21-1 and TRBJ2-6. TRBV21-1 is shown as a pseudogene. The TCR comes from a human donor in good health. Some libraries in this study had Jurkat cell RNA spiked in. Sequenced input: naive CD8+ T cells from blood, with Jurkat cell RNA spiked in. As to subset: FACS-sorted CD8+CD4-CCR7+CD45RA+ naive T cells. The CDR3 region is CASRVNRSGANVLTF. Here the CDR3 DNA reads TGTGCCAGCAGAGTGAACCGCTCTGGGGCCAACGTCCTGACTTTC.